Here is one TCR beta chain with its context. Its antigen is undetermined. The CDR3 extends over 13 amino acids. Germline-derived CDR1 and CDR2 are SQVTM and ANQGSEA. V shed 4 bases and J shed 5 bases, with 11 bases lying between them. The source of the sample is a study of cytomegalovirus exposure and HLA in healthy donors. Study at large: An early release of data contained approximately 80 million unique TCRs, which came from HLA-typed donors.

Study observations and caveats: In an earlier analysis, most TCR beta V segments were productive about 87% or about 30% of the time.

PCR used 60 Vbeta primers and 13 Jbeta primers. The protocol was immunoSEQ multiplex PCR, while the TCRdb copy is restricted to in-frame clones and leaves out a portion. This sample has around 140,000 clones, with about 74% found just once. This TCR was sampled from a man aged 40-49 years in good health and CMV-seropositive. V and J are TRBV29-1 and TRBJ2-2; D gene uncertain. The sample was PBMCs. The CDR3 DNA is TGCAGCGTTGGGCCTAGGAGTACCGGGGAGCTGTTTTTT. It codes for CSVGPRSTGELFF.